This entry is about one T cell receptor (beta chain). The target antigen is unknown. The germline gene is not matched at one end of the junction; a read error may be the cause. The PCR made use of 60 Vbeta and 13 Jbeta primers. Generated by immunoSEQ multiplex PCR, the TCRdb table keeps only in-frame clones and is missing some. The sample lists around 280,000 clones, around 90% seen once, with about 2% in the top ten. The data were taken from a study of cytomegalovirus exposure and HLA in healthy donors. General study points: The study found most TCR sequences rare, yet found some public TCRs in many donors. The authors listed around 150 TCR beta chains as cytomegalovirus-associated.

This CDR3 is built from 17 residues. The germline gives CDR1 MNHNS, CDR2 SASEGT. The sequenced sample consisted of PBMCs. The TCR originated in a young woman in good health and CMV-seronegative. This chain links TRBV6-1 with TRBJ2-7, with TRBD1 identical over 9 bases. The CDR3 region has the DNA TGTGCCAGCAGTCAAGCTCCGGACAGGGGCCTTTCCTACGAGCAGTACTTC. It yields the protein CASSQAPDRGLSYEQYF.